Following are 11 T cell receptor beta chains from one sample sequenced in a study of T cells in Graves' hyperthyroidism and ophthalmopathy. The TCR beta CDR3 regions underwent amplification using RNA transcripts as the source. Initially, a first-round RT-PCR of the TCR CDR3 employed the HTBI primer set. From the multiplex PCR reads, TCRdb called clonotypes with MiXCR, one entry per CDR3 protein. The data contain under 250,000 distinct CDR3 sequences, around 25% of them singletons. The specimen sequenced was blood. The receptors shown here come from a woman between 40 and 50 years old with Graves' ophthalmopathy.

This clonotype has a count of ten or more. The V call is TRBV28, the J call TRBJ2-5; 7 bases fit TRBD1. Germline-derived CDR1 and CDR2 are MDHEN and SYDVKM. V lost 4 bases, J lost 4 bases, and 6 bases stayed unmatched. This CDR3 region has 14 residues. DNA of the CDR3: TGTGCCAGCAGTTCGGACAGGATAGGAGAGACCCAGTACTTC. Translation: CASSSDRIGETQYF.

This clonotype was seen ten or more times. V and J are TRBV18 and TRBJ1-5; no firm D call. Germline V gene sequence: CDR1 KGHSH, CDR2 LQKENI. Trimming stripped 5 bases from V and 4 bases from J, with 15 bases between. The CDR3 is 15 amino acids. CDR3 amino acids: CASSADWGRNQPQHF. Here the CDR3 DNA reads TGTGCCAGCTCAGCCGATTGGGGTCGGAATCAGCCCCAGCATTTT.

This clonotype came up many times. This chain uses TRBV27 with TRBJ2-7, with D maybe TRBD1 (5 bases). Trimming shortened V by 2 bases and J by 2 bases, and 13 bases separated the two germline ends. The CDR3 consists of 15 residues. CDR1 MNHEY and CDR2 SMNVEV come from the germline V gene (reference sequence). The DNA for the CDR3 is TGTGCCAGCAGTTTAAAGGACATTGGCCCCTACGAGCAGTACTTC. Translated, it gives CASSLKDIGPYEQYF.

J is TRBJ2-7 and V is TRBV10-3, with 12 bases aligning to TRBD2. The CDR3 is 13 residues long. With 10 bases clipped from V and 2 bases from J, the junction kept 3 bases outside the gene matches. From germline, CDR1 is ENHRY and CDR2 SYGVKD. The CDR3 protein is CATLAGGPYEQYF. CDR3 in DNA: TGTGCCACGCTAGCGGGAGGGCCCTACGAGCAGTACTTC.

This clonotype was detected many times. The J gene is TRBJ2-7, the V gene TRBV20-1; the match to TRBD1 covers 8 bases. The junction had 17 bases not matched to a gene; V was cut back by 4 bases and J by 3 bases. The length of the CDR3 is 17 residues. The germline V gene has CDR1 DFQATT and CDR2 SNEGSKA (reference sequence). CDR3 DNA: TGCAGTGCTAAACCCACCCCTCAGGGGGCAAGGATCTACGAGCAGTACTTC. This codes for CSAKPTPQGARIYEQYF.

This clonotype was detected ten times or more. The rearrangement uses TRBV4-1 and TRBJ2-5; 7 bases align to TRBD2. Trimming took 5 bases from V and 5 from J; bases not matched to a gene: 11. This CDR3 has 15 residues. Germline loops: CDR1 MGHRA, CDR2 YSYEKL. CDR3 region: CASSAEAGNIETQYF. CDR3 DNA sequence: TGCGCCAGCAGCGCCGAAGCGGGAAATATTGAGACCCAGTACTTC.

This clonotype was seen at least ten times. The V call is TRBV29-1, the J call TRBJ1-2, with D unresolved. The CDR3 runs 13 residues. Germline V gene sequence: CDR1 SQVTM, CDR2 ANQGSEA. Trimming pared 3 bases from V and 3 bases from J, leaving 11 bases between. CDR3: CSVDTGLDYGYTF. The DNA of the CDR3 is TGCAGCGTTGACACGGGGTTGGACTATGGCTACACCTTC. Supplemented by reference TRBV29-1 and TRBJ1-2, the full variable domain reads SAVISQKPSRDICQRGTSLTIQCQVDSQVTMMFWYRQQPGQSLTLIATANQGSEATYESGFVIDKFPISRPNLTFSTLTVSNMSPEDSSIYLCSVDTGLDYGYTFGSGTRLTVV.

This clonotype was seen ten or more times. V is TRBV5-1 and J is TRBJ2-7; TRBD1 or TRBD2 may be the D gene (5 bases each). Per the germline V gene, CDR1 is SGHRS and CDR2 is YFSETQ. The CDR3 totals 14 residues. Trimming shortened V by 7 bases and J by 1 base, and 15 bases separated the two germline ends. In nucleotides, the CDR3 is TGCGCCAGCGCGGTGGGGGACGCTTCCTACGAGCAGTACTTC. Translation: CASAVGDASYEQYF.

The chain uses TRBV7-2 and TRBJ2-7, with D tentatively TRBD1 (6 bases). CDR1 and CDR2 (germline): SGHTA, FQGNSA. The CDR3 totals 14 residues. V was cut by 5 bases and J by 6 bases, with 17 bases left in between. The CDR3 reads CASSLRRGIGEQYF. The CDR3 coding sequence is TGTGCCAGCAGCCTAAGAAGGGGGATAGGCGAGCAGTACTTC.

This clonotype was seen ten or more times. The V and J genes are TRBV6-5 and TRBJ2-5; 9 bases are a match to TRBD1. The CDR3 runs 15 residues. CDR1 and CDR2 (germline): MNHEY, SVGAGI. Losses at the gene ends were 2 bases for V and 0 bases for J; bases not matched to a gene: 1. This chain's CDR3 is CASSYTGGNQETQYF. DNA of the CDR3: TGTGCCAGCAGTTACACAGGGGGCAACCAAGAGACCCAGTACTTC.

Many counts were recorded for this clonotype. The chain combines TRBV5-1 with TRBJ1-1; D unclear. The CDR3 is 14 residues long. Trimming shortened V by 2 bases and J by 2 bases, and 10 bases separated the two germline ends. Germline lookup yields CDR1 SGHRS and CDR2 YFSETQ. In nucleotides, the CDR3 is TGCGCCAGCAGCTTACAGACTGCAAACACTGAAGCTTTCTTT. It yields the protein CASSLQTANTEAFF.